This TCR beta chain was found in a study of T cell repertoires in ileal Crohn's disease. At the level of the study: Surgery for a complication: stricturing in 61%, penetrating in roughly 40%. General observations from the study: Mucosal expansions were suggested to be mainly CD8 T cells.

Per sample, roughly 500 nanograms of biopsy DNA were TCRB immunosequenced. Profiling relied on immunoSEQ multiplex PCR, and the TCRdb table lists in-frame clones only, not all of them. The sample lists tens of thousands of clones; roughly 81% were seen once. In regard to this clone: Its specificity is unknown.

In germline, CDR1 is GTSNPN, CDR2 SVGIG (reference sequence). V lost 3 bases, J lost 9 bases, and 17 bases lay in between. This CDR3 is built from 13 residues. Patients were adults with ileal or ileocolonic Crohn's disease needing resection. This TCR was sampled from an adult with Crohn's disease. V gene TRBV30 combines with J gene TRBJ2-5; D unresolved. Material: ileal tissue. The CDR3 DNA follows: TGTGCCTGGAGACGGGTCCCAGCCCCGGCCCAGTACTTC. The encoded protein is CAWRRVPAPAQYF.